The rows below give T cell receptor beta chains drawn from one sample of a study of blood T cell repertoires in COVID-19. The repertoire was sequenced with immunoSEQ multiplex PCR; TCRdb's copy has only in-frame clones and lacks some. This sample yields almost 55,000 clones, of which about 87% are seen a single time; around 3.2% belongs to the top ten. Source material: peripheral blood. These receptor sequences come from a human donor in a cohort sampled during active COVID-19. Each CDR3 is given without its conserved first and last residue. The order of the fields is J gene, V gene, CDR3 protein.

TRBJ1-1 TRBV6-2/TRBV6-3 ASSPLVHTEAF
TRBJ2-7 TRBV7-9 ASSLDGTGVGQY
TRBJ2-5 TRBV4-3 ASSQERGGQETQY
TRBJ1-2 TRBV7-2 ASSVGQGRSGSGYT
TRBJ2-1 TRBV5-8 ASERGPAYNEQF
TRBJ1-3 TRBV4-1 ASSQPGVRNTIY
TRBJ2-5 TRBV5-1 ASGNRETQY
TRBJ1-1 TRBV7-3 ASSLQAANTEAF
TRBJ2-5 TRBV2 ASSGGGAGTQY
TRBJ1-4 TRBV29-1 SVGGSGQGVEKLF